This entry features one T cell receptor beta chain sequence. Per the study methods: From reference gene primer amplification, estimates of nucleated cell counts were derived. Measured with immunoSEQ multiplex PCR; TCRdb has only the in-frame clones, and not every one. V and J calls and clone size follow that table, whereas D and trimming were derived from the DNA. The sample has some 250,000 clones, around 83% seen once. The sample belongs to a study of blood T cell repertoires in COVID-19. Study-wide context: Specimens from acute and convalescent COVID-19 originated in the United States, Italy and Spain. PBMCs, B-cell-depleted T cells, or T cells provided the cDNA or gDNA that made up the material.

Per germline, CDR1 MNHEY and CDR2 SVGAGI. The ends were cut back, 0 bases at V and 4 bases at J, with 15 bases in the middle. This CDR3 has 16 residues. J is TRBJ2-5 and V is TRBV6-5; maybe TRBD2 (5 bases). This TCR was recovered from a man aged 30 to 39 who had recovered from COVID-19. Sequencing was carried out using peripheral blood. The CDR3: CASSYSGDGLGETQYF. The CDR3 DNA reads as TGTGCCAGCAGTTACTCGGGCGACGGACTTGGAGAGACCCAGTACTTC.